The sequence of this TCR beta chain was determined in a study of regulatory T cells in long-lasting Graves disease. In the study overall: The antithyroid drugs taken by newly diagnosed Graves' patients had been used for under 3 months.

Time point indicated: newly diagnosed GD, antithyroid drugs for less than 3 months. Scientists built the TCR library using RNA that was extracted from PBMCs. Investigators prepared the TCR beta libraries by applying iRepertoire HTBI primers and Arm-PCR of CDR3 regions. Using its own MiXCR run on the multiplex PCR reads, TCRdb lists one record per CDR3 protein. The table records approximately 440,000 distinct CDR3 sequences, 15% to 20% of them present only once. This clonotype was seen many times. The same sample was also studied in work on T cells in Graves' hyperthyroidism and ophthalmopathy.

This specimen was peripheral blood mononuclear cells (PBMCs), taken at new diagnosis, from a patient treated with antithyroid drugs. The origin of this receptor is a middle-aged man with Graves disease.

The CDR3 sequence: CASSVEQSSYNEQFF. The CDR3 DNA is TGTGCCAGCTCGGTCGAGCAGAGCTCCTACAATGAGCAGTTCTTC. V is TRBV18 and J is TRBJ2-1; D is uncertain. Deletions cut 6 bases from V and 0 bases from J, with 12 bases between. This CDR3 has 15 residues. From germline, CDR1 is KGHSH and CDR2 LQKENI.